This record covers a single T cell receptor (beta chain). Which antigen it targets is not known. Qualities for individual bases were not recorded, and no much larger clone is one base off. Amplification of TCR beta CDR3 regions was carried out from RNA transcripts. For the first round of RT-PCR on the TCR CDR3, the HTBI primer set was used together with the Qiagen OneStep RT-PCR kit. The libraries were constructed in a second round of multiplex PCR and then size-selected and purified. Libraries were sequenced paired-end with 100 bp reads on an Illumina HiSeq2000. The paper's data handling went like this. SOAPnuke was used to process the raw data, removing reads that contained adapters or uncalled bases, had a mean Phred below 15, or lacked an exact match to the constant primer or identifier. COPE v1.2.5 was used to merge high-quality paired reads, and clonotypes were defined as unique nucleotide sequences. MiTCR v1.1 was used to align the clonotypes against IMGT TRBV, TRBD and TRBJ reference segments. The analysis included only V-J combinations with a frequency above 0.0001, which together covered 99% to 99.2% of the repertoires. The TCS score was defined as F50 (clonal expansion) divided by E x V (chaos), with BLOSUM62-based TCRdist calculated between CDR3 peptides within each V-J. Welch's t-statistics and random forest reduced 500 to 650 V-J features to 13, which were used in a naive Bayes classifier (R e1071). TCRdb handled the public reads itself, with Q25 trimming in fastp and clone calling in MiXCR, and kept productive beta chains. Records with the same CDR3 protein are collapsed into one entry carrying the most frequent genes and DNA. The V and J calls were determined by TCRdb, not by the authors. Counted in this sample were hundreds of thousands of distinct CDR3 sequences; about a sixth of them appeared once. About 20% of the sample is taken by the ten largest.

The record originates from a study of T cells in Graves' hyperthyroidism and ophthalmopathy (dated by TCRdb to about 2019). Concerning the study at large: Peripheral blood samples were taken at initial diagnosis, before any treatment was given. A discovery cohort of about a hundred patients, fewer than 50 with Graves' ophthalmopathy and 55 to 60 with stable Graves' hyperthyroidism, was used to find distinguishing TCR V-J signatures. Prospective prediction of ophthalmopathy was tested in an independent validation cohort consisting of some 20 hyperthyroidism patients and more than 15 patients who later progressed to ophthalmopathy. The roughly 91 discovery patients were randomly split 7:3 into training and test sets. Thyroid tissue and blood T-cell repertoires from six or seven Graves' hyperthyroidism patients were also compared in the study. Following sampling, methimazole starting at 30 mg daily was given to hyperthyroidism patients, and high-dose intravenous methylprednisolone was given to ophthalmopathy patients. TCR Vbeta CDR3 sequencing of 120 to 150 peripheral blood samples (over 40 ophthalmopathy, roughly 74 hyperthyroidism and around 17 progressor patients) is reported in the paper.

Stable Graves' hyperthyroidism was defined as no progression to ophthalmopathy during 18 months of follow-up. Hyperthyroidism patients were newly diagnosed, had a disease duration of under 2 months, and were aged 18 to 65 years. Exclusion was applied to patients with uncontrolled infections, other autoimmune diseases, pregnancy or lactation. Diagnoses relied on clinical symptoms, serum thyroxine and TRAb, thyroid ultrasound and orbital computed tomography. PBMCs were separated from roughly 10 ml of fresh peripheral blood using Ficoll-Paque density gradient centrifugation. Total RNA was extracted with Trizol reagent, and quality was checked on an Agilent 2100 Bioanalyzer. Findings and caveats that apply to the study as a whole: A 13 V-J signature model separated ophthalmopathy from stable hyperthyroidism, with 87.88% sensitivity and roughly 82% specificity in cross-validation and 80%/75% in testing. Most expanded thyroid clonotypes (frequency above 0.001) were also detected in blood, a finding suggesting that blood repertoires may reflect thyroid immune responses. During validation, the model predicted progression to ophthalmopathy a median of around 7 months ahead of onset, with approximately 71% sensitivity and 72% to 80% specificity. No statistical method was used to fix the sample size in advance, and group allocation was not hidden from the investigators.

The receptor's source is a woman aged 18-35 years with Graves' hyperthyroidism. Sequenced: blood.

Read as DNA, the sequence is TGCGCCAGCAGCCGACGGACTAGCGGGGAGCAGTTCTTC. Translated, this gives CASSRRTSGEQFF. This chain is built from TRBV4-3 and TRBJ2-1; 11 central bases correspond to TRBD2. From cysteine to phenylalanine, the CDR3 is 13 amino acids long. Of the read, only the CDR3 DNA is kept; its 39 bases are in frame from base 1. The CDR1 and CDR2 encoded by the germline V gene are LGHNA and YSLEER. Trimming accounts for 4 bases at V and 10 bases at J, while the number of junction bases matched to no gene is 3.